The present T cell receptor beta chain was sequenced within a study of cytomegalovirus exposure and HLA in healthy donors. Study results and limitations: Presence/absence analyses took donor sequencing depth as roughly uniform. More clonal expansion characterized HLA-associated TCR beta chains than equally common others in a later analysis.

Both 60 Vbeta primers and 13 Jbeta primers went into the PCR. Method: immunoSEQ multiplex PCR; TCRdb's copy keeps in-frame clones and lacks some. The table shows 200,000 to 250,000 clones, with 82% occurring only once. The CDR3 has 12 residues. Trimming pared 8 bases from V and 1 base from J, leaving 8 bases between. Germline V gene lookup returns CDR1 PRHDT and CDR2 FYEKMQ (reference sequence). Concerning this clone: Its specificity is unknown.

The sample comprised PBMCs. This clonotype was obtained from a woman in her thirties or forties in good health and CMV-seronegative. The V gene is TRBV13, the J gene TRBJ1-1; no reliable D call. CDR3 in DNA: TGTGCCAGCTCACAAGAGAACACTGAAGCTTTCTTT. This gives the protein CASSQENTEAFF.